Sequencing of this T cell receptor beta chain was carried out in a study of shared clonotypes between healthy human individuals. The CDR3 length is 13 residues. With V trimmed by 7 bases and J by 3 bases, 5 bases remained unmatched. Germline V gives CDR1 PRHDT, CDR2 FYEKMQ (reference sequence). A deep-level run was used for the assay. Sequencing used immunoSEQ multiplex PCR; TCRdb keeps in-frame clones, though not all of them. The sample has more than 2 million clones; about 94% are singletons. Whole-study findings and limits: Generally, naive subsets came out with larger estimated richness than memory subsets. Only blood was sampled, and tissue TCR repertoires likely differ from blood ones.

Of note for this clone: Its specificity is unknown.

The naive CD8 fraction comprised CD45RO-negative cells positively selected for CCR7 and excluded terminally differentiated effector memory CD45RA+ cells. This chain joins TRBV13 and TRBJ2-7; 8 bases agree with TRBD1. The source is a man aged 18 to 35 in good health. Sequencing was carried out using naive CD8+ T cells sorted from blood. The CDR3 here is CASTGTGDYEQYF. In nucleotides, the CDR3 is TGTGCCAGCACCGGGACAGGCGACTACGAGCAGTACTTC.